This record looks at one TCR beta chain sequence and its context. TCRdb recomputed calls from the 5' RACE reads with MiXCR, one row per CDR3 protein. The repertoire holds about 470,000 distinct CDR3 sequences, with approximately 24% as singletons. This specimen belongs to a study of identical twins. Separately, the same data were catalogued under a study of T cells expressing NK-cell markers.

The clonotype was recovered from a woman younger than 35 in good health. Input material: CD4+ T cells sorted from blood.

The CDR3 nucleotides read TGCGCCAGCAGCTTGGGTGCGGGACAGGGATTAGATACGCAGTATTTT. Protein sequence: CASSLGAGQGLDTQYF. This chain uses TRBV5-1 with TRBJ2-3; 9 positions agree with TRBD1. Germline-derived CDR1 and CDR2 are SGHRS and YFSETQ. With 0 bases clipped from V and 5 bases from J, the junction kept 7 bases outside the gene matches. The CDR3 consists of 16 residues.